The 17 T cell receptor beta chains given below trace back to one sample, sequenced in a study of cytomegalovirus exposure and HLA in healthy donors. The PCR had 60 Vbeta and 13 Jbeta primers. Clones were read by immunoSEQ multiplex PCR, and TCRdb kept only the in-frame ones, dropping some. The sample lists 80,000 to 100,000 clones, roughly 76% occurring once. Material: PBMCs. These receptors came from a man aged 40-55 years in good health and CMV-seronegative.

The chain uses TRBV6-5 and TRBJ1-1, with 7 bases lining up with TRBD1. The CDR3 covers 15 residues. The trim removed 0 bases at V and 3 bases at J, leaving 4 bases unmatched. In germline, CDR1 is MNHEY, CDR2 SVGAGI. The CDR3 DNA sequence: TGTGCCAGCAGTTACTCACCGACAGGGTACACTGAAGCTTTCTTT. Translation gives CASSYSPTGYTEAFF.

This chain joins TRBV4-3 and TRBJ2-3, with a weak D call TRBD2 (5 bases). The germline gives CDR1 LGHNA, CDR2 YSLEER. The V end lost 6 bases, the J end lost 0 bases, and 13 bases lay between the germline ends. The CDR3 contains 15 residues. The CDR3 DNA is TGCGCCAGCAGACCCGAAGCGGCTAGCACAGATACGCAGTATTTT. This sequence encodes CASRPEAASTDTQYF.

This clone was recorded only once. The rearrangement uses TRBV20-1 and TRBJ1-1, with D unclear. The V gene's germline CDR1 is DFQATT and CDR2 SNEGSKA (reference sequence). V was trimmed by 5 bases and J by 9 bases, leaving 13 bases between them. The CDR3 has 11 residues. CDR3 loop: CSAGPTNQAFF. CDR3 bases: TGCAGTGCTGGTCCTACTAACCAAGCTTTCTTT.

The chain joins TRBV7-9 to TRBJ2-3; D is unclear. Trimming left V 1 base short and J 6 bases short, with 5 bases between. The CDR3 consists of 12 residues. The germline V gene encodes CDR1 SEHNR and CDR2 FQNEAQ (reference sequence). The CDR3 spells CASSLDGDTQYF. CDR3 bases: TGTGCCAGCAGCTTAGACGGTGATACGCAGTATTTT.

J is TRBJ2-3 and V is TRBV5-1; D not certain. The CDR3 spans 13 residues. The V gene's germline CDR1 is SGHRS and CDR2 YFSETQ. The V end lost 3 bases, the J end lost 2 bases, and 7 bases lay between the germline ends. The CDR3 spells CASSSGFTDTQYF. The CDR3 DNA reads TGCGCCAGCAGCTCCGGGTTCACAGATACGCAGTATTTT.

This clone appeared a single time. DNA of the CDR3: TGTGCCAGCAGTTACGGGACTTACACAGATACGCAGTATTTT. Encoded protein: CASSYGTYTDTQYF. This sequence joins TRBV6-5 and TRBJ2-3; weak D call: TRBD2 (6 bases). This CDR3 comprises 14 residues. The germline V gene encodes CDR1 MNHEY and CDR2 SVGAGI. V was trimmed by 2 bases and J by 2 bases, leaving 8 bases between them.

The V and J genes are TRBV9 and TRBJ1-1; 7 nucleotides match TRBD1. The CDR3 loop spans 13 amino acids. Germline loops: CDR1 SGDLS, CDR2 YYNGEE. The junction had 6 bases not matched to a gene; V was cut back by 3 bases and J by 7 bases. CDR3 sequence reads: CASSARTGREAFF. CDR3 bases: TGTGCCAGCAGCGCCCGGACAGGACGTGAAGCTTTCTTT.

This clone was observed once. The chain joins TRBV7-9 to TRBJ2-2, with D possibly being TRBD2 (5 bases). The germline CDR1 and CDR2 sequences are SEHNR and FQNEAQ (reference sequence). This CDR3 has 14 residues. Trimming shortened V by 4 bases and J by 2 bases, and 8 bases separated the two germline ends. CDR3 nucleotide sequence: TGTGCCAGCAGCTGGACTGCCAACACCGGGGAGCTGTTTTTT. Protein sequence: CASSWTANTGELFF.

The table lists this clone with a few counts. CDR3 residues: CASSELGQAEQYF. CDR3 nucleotide sequence: TGCGCCAGCAGCGAACTAGGTCAAGCGGAGCAGTACTTC. V usage is TRBV5-1 and J usage is TRBJ2-7; maybe TRBD2 (5 bases). Germline CDR1 SGHRS, CDR2 YFSETQ. Trimming took off 4 bases at V and 7 bases at J, with 15 bases between the two ends. The CDR3 covers 13 residues.

This clone has a handful of counts. CDR3 sequence: CSVEREQETQYF. CDR3 sequence (DNA): TGCAGCGTTGAGAGGGAACAAGAGACCCAGTACTTC. The chain combines TRBV29-1 with TRBJ2-5; D possibly corresponds to TRBD2 (5 bases). The CDR3 has 12 residues. Germline CDR1 and CDR2: SQVTM and ANQGSEA. V was shortened by 3 bases and J by 2 bases, with 7 bases between the two germline ends.

J is TRBJ2-5 and V is TRBV29-1; 8 bases agree with TRBD1. CDR1 and CDR2 from the germline V gene are SQVTM and ANQGSEA. The length of the CDR3 is 12 residues. The J segment lost 4 bases and the V segment lost 7 bases, leaving 5 bases of the junction unmatched. The CDR3 DNA reads as TGCAGCGCCCGGACAGGGTTAGAGACCCAGTACTTC. This encodes CSARTGLETQYF.

V is TRBV5-5 and J is TRBJ2-7; tentative D call: TRBD1 (6 bases). V was clipped by 2 bases and J by 0 bases, with 9 bases between them. Germline loops: CDR1 SGHKS, CDR2 YYEKEE (reference sequence). This CDR3 spans 14 amino acids. The DNA of the CDR3 is TGTGCCAGCAGCTTAGACAGGAGCTCCTACGAGCAGTACTTC. Its protein is CASSLDRSSYEQYF.

The chain employs TRBV5-1 and TRBJ2-1; 14 bases match TRBD2. Germline V gene lookup returns CDR1 SGHRS and CDR2 YFSETQ. This CDR3 spans 16 amino acids. V was pared by 4 bases and J by 7 bases, with 7 bases of the junction left unmatched. CDR3 coding DNA: TGCGCCAGCAGCATGACTAGCGGGGGGGCCCCTAATGAGCAGTTCTTC. Its translation is CASSMTSGGAPNEQFF.

V is TRBV6-6 and J is TRBJ1-1; no firm D call. V was clipped by 5 bases and J by 6 bases, with 16 bases between them. The CDR3 loop spans 14 amino acids. Germline assignment: CDR1 MNHNY and CDR2 SVGAGI (reference sequence). Here the CDR3 reads CASSILAGNAEAFF. In DNA, the CDR3 is TGTGCCAGCAGTATTCTCGCGGGTAACGCTGAAGCTTTCTTT.

V and J are TRBV7-8 and TRBJ1-1; the D gene is possibly TRBD1 (5 bases). V lost 0 bases, J lost 5 bases, and 16 bases lay in between. This CDR3 is built from 16 residues. Germline V gene lookup returns CDR1 SGHVS and CDR2 FQNEAQ. The CDR3 protein is CASSLAQAGIGTEAFF. The CDR3 nucleotides read TGTGCCAGCAGCTTAGCGCAGGCAGGGATAGGGACTGAAGCTTTCTTT.

The chain employs TRBV5-1 and TRBJ2-3, with 11 nucleotides matching TRBD2. The length of the CDR3 is 17 residues. Germline V CDR1 and CDR2: SGHRS, YFSETQ. V shed 0 bases, J shed 2 bases, and the junction held 5 bases outside the gene matches. The DNA of the CDR3 is TGCGCCAGCAGCTTGGAACTAGCGGGGGCCGCCACAGATACGCAGTATTTT. Translating gives CASSLELAGAATDTQYF.

The gene calls are TRBV7-9 and TRBJ2-7; 9 bases agree with TRBD1. Germline V gives CDR1 SEHNR, CDR2 FQNEAQ (reference sequence). There are 14 residues in the CDR3. Trimming removed 1 base from V and 9 bases from J; junction bases left unmatched: 7. The CDR3 DNA sequence: TGTGCCAGCAGCTTAGGGACAGGGGAGAATGGGCAGTACTTC. It yields the protein CASSLGTGENGQYF. Supplemented by reference TRBV7-9 and TRBJ2-7, the full variable domain reads DTGVSQNPRHKITKRGQNVTFRCDPISEHNRLYWYRQTLGQGPEFLTYFQNEAQLEKSRLLSDRFSAERPKGSFSTLEIQRTEQGDSAMYLCASSLGTGENGQYFGPGTRLTVT.